This T cell receptor (beta chain) was obtained from a study of blood T cells in healthy people across ages. Study-level information: Template-switching capture recovered about one barcoded beta molecule per two T cells. Study-wide points: Whereas aged donors had fewer naive CD4+ cells, long-lived donors had more of them and higher diversity. Getting older went along with TCR beta diversity per million T cells dropping roughly linearly.

This clonotype occurred many times. Its antigen is unknown. Next came a second PCR, run for about 7 to 12 cycles, which used a sample-barcoded 5' primer along with a J-beta primer mix. TCRdb independently ran MiXCR on the 5' RACE reads; one entry per CDR3 protein. The repertoire holds 630,000 or so distinct CDR3 sequences, with approximately 31% as singletons. In germline, CDR1 is DFQATT, CDR2 SNEGSKA (reference sequence). The CDR3 totals 12 residues. Trimming cost V 0 bases and J 6 bases, with 8 bases left between them. The specimen sequenced was blood. The receptor was derived from a woman over 75 in good health. This chain joins TRBV20-1 and TRBJ1-1, with D hard to call. The CDR3 coding sequence is TGCAGTGCTAGAGATGGGGATTCTGAAGCTTTCTTT. Amino acid sequence: CSARDGDSEAFF.